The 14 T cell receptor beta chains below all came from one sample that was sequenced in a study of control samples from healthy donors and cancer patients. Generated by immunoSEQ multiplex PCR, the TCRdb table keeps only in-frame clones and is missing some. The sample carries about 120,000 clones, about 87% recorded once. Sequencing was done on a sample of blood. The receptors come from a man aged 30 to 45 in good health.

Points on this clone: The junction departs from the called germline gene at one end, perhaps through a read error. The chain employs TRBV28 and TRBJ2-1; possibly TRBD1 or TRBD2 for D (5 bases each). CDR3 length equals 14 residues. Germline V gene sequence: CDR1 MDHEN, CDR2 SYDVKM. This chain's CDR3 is CVSSRKGRYNEQFF. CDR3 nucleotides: TGTGTCAGCAGTCGGAAGGGACGTTACAATGAGCAGTTCTTC.

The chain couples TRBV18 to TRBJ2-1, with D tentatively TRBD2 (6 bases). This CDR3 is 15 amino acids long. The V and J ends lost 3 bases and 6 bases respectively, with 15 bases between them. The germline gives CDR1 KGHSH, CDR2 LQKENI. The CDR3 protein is CASSPSGTSSNEQFF. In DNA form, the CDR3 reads TGTGCCAGCTCACCTTCAGGAACTAGCAGCAATGAGCAGTTCTTC.

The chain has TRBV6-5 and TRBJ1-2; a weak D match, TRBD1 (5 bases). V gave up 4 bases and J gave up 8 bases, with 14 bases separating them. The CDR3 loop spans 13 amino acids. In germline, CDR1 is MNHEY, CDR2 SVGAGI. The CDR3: CASSSSGVLGYTF. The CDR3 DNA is TGTGCCAGCAGTTCGTCGGGGGTCCTGGGCTACACCTTC.

CDR3 sequence reads: CASSFAGTGSEQYF. Written as DNA, the CDR3 is TGTGCCAGCAGCTTCGCCGGGACAGGGTCCGAGCAGTACTTC. This chain joins TRBV5-8 and TRBJ2-7, with 9 bases fitting TRBD1. CDR3 length: 14 amino acids. With 2 bases clipped from V and 6 bases from J, the junction kept 6 bases outside the gene matches. Germline lookup yields CDR1 SGHTS and CDR2 YDEGEE.

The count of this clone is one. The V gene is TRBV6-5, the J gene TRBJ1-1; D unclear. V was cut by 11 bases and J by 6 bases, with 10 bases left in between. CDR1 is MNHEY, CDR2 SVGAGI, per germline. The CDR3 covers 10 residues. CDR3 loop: CAAPGPEAFF. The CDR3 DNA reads TGTGCCGCTCCGGGCCCTGAAGCTTTCTTT.

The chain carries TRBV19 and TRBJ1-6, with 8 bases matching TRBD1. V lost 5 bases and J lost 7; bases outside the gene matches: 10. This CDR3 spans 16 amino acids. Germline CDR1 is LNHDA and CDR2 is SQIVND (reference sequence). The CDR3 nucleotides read TGTGCCAGTAGTCGGGGGTTAGACAGGGGCAATTCACCCCTCCACTTT. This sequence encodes CASSRGLDRGNSPLHF.

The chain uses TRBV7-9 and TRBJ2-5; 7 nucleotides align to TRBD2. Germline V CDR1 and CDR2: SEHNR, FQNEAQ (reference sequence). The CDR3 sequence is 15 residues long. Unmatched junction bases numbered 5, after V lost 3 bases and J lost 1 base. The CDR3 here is CASSFAGESQETQYF. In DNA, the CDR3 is TGTGCCAGCAGCTTCGCGGGGGAGTCCCAAGAGACCCAGTACTTC.

This CDR3 is CASIPVGTSGNEQFF. The CDR3 DNA sequence: TGTGCCAGCATCCCTGTCGGGACTAGCGGCAATGAGCAGTTCTTC. The chain carries TRBV13 and TRBJ2-1; 11 bases fit TRBD2. Germline trimming cut 7 bases from V and 6 bases from J; bases unmatched to any gene: 8. In germline, CDR1 is PRHDT, CDR2 FYEKMQ (reference sequence). CDR3 length equals 15 residues. The whole variable domain, filled in from reference TRBV13 and TRBJ2-1, reads AAGVIQSPRHLIKEKRETATLKCYPIPRHDTVYWYQQGPGQDPQFLISFYEKMQSDKGSIPDRFSAQQFSDYHSELNMSSLELGDSALYFCASIPVGTSGNEQFFGPGTRLTVL.

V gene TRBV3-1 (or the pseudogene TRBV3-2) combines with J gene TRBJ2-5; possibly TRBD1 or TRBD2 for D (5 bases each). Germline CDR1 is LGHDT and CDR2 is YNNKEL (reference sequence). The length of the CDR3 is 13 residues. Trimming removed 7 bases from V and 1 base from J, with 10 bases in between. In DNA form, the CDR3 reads TGTGCCAGCACCGGGGCTAGCCAAGAGACCCAGTACTTC. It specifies CASTGASQETQYF.

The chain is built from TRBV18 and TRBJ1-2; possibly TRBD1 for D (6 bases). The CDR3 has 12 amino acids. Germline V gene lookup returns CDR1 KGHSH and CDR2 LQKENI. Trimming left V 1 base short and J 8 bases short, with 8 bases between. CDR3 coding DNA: TGTGCCAGCTCACCACAGGACAGCGGCTACACCTTC. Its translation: CASSPQDSGYTF.

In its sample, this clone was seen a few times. The CDR3 nucleotides read TGTGCCAGCAGCCCCTCAGTCGGGCAGCCCCAGCATTTT. It specifies CASSPSVGQPQHF. The chain carries TRBV3-1 (or the pseudogene TRBV3-2) and TRBJ1-5; D not resolved. From germline, CDR1 is LGHDT and CDR2 YNNKEL (reference sequence). The CDR3 is made up of 13 amino acids. The germline V and J ends were trimmed by 4 bases and 7 bases, with 11 bases remaining between them.

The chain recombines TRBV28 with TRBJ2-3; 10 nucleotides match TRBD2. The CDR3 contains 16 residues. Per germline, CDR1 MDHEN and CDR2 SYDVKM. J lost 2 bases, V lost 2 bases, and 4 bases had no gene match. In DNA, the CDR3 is TGTGCCAGCAGTTTAGAGCGGGGGGGCCTCACAGATACGCAGTATTTT. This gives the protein CASSLERGGLTDTQYF.

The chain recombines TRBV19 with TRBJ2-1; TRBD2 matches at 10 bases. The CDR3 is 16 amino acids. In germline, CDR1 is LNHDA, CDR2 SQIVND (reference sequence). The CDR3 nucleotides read TGTGCTTCAGCCAGCGGGGGGGCAAGGTCCTACAATGAGCAGTTCTTC. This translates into CASASGGARSYNEQFF.

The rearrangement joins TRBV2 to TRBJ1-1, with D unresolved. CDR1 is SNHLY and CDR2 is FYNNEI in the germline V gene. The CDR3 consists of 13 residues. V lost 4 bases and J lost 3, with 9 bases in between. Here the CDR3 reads CASSGTGYTEAFF. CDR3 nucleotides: TGTGCCAGCAGTGGGACGGGGTACACTGAAGCTTTCTTT.